The clone carrying this T cell receptor beta chain showed up just once. The data were obtained in a study of T cell responses to AZD1222 COVID-19 vaccine. Profiled with immunoSEQ multiplex PCR; TCRdb holds only in-frame clones, not every one. The data show about 130,000 clones, 80% to 90% seen once. Trimming pared 3 bases from V and 0 bases from J, leaving 12 bases between. CDR1 and CDR2 (germline): MNHNS, SASEGT. The length of the CDR3 is 16 residues. This material consisted of peripheral blood, taken on day 0 of AZD1222 vaccination. The chain joins TRBV6-1 to TRBJ1-3; a weak D match, TRBD1 (5 bases). The receptor was derived from an adult in good health. CDR3 coding DNA: TGTGCCAGCAGTGAGACAGTACCTCTCTCTGGAAACACCATATATTTT. Its protein is CASSETVPLSGNTIYF.